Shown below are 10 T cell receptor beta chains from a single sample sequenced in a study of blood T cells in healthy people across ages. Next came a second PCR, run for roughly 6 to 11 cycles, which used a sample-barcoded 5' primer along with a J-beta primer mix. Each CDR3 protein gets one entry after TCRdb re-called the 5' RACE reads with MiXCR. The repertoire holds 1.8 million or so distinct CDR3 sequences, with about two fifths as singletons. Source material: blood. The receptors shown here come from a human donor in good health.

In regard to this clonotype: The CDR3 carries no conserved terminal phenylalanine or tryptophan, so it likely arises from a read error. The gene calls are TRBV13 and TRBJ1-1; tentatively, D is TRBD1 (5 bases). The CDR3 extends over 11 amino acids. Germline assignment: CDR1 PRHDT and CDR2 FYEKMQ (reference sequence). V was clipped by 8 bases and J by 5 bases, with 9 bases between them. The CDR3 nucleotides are TGTGCCAGCCAGGGACGTACTGAAGCTTTCTGT. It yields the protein CASQGRTEAFC.

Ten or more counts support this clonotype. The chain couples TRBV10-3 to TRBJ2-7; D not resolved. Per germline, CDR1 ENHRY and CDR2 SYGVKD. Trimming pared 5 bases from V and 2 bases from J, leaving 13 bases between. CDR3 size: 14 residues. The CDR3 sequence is CAISSTRIPYEQYF. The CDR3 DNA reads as TGTGCCATCAGTTCCACCAGGATCCCCTACGAGCAGTACTTC.

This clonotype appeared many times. The CDR3: CSVRDRAGANVLTF. CDR3 bases: TGCAGCGTGAGGGACAGGGCTGGGGCCAACGTCCTGACTTTC. The J gene is TRBJ2-6, the V gene TRBV29-1; 9 nucleotides match TRBD1. V lost 6 bases, J lost 2 bases, and 2 bases stayed unmatched. Germline V gene sequence: CDR1 SQVTM, CDR2 ANQGSEA. The CDR3 extends over 14 amino acids.

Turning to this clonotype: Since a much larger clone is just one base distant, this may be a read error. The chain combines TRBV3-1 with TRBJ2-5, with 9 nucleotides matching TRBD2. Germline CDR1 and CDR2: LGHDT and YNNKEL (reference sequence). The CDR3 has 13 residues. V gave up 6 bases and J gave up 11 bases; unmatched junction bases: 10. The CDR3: CASRKGLAYVQYF. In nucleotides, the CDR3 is TGTGCCAGCAGAAAGGGACTAGCTTACGTGCAGTACTTC.

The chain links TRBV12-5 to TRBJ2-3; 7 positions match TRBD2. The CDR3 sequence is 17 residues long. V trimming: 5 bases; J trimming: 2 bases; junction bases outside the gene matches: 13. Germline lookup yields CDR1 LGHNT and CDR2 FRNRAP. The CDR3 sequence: CASGLSPPSGYTDTQYF. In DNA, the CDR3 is TGTGCTAGTGGTCTCTCCCCGCCTAGCGGATACACAGATACGCAGTATTTT.

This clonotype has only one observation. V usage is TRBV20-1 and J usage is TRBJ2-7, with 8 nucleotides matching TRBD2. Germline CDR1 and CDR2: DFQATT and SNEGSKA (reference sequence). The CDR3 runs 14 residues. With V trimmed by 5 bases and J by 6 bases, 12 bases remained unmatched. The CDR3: CSAQSGRSLGEQYF. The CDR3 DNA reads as TGCAGTGCTCAGAGCGGGAGAAGTTTAGGCGAGCAGTACTTC.

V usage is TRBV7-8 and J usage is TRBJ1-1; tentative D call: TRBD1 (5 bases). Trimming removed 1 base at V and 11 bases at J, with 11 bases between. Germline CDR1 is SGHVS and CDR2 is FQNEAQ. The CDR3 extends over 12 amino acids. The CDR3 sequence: CASSLVSGRAFF. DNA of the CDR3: TGTGCCAGCAGCTTAGTATCAGGGAGGGCTTTCTTT.

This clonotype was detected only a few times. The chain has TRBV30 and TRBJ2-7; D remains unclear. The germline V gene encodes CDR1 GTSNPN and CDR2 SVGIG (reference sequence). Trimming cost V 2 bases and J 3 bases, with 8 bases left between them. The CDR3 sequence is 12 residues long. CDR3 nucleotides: TGTGCCTGGAGTAACGGCTACTACGAGCAGTACTTC. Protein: CAWSNGYYEQYF.

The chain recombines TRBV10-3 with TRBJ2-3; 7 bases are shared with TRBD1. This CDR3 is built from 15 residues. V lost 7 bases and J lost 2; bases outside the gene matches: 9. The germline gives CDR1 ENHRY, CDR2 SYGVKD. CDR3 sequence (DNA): TGTGCCATCAACTTAGGGGACAGAAACACAGATACGCAGTATTTT. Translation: CAINLGDRNTDTQYF.

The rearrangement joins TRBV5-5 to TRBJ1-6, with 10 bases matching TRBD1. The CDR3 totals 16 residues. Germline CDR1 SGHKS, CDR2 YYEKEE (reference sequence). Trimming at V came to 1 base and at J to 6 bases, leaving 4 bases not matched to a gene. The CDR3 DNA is TGTGCCAGCAGCTTGCCCCGGGACAGGGGTAATTCACCCCTCCACTTT. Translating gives CASSLPRDRGNSPLHF.